This T cell receptor (beta chain) was retrieved from a study of T cell changes during pregnancy in multiple sclerosis. TCRdb's copy holds only in-frame clones and misses some; the assay was immunoSEQ multiplex PCR. This sample has some 40,000 clones; 92% occur once, and the top ten carry 1% to 1.5%. Losses at the gene ends were 5 bases for V and 1 base for J; bases not matched to a gene: 5. CDR1 is MNHEY and CDR2 is SVGAGI in the germline V gene. CDR3 length equals 15 residues. The material sequenced was peripheral blood. The source of this sequence is a female donor with multiple sclerosis, enrolled in a pregnancy study. This chain joins TRBV6-5 and TRBJ1-1; 9 bases map to TRBD1. The CDR3 DNA sequence: TGTGCCAGCAGTCCCGGGACAGGGCCGAACACTGAAGCTTTCTTT. It is translated as CASSPGTGPNTEAFF.